This passage covers 13 T cell receptor beta chains from one sample sequenced in a study of Graves' ophthalmopathy and Graves' hyperthyroidism. For repertoire sequencing, the TCR beta CDR3 regions were amplified from RNA transcripts. An initial RT-PCR round employing HTBI primers preceded a second-round multiplex PCR. MiXCR, run by TCRdb on the multiplex PCR reads, gives a single entry per CDR3 protein. The sample carries about 400,000 distinct CDR3 sequences, roughly 18% recorded once. The sequencing input was peripheral blood. The receptor set was obtained from a woman between 18 and 30 years old with Graves' ophthalmopathy.

This clonotype was counted many times. The chain joins TRBV6-2 or TRBV6-3 to TRBJ2-7; the match to TRBD2 covers 9 bases. CDR3 length: 15 residues. With V trimmed by 8 bases and J by 3 bases, 11 bases remained unmatched. Germline assignment: CDR1 MNHEY and CDR2 SVGEGT. CDR3 amino acids: CASQESSGTYYEQYF. The CDR3 coding sequence is TGTGCCAGCCAAGAGTCTAGCGGGACATACTACGAGCAGTACTTC.

The J gene is TRBJ1-6, the V gene TRBV27; TRBD1 matches 7 bases. Germline-derived CDR1 and CDR2 are MNHEY and SMNVEV (reference sequence). Trimming removed 5 bases from V and 10 bases from J; junction bases left unmatched: 8. The CDR3 loop spans 14 amino acids. The CDR3 DNA is TGTGCCAGCAGTCTACAGGGGAGGGCGTCACCCCTCCACTTT. Encoded protein: CASSLQGRASPLHF.

In this sample, this clonotype turned up many times. This sequence joins TRBV7-2 and TRBJ1-3; D ambiguous. This CDR3 is 14 amino acids long. The germline V and J ends were trimmed by 1 base and 4 bases, with 8 bases remaining between them. The germline V gene has CDR1 SGHTA and CDR2 FQGNSA. CDR3 nucleotide sequence: TGTGCCAGCAGCTTAGGACCAGGAGGAAACACCATATATTTT. Protein product: CASSLGPGGNTIYF.

The chain links TRBV6-2 or TRBV6-3 to TRBJ2-7, with unresolved D. The ends were cut back, 2 bases at V and 6 bases at J, with 17 bases in the middle. The CDR3 is 15 residues long. Per the germline V gene, CDR1 is MNHEY and CDR2 is SVGEGT. CDR3 region: CASSYGRVGFGEQYF. The CDR3 DNA reads as TGTGCCAGCAGTTACGGACGGGTGGGGTTCGGCGAGCAGTACTTC.

This clonotype was counted at least ten times. This chain links TRBV6-1 with TRBJ1-3; 8 nucleotides match TRBD1. Germline CDR1 and CDR2: MNHNS and SASEGT. The CDR3 totals 15 residues. J lost 1 base, V lost 11 bases, and 10 bases had no gene match. The CDR3 sequence: CAGVGQGSSGNTIYF. CDR3 nucleotide sequence: TGTGCCGGCGTCGGACAGGGTTCGTCTGGAAACACCATATATTTT.

This clonotype was picked up a small number of times. The chain is built from TRBV4-1 and TRBJ2-5; 11 nucleotides match TRBD2. V gave up 0 bases and J gave up 3 bases; unmatched junction bases: 18. Looked up from germline, CDR1 is MGHRA and CDR2 is YSYEKL. The CDR3 covers 21 residues. The CDR3 loop is CASSQECPFCSGRAGEETQYF. The CDR3 DNA sequence: TGCGCCAGCAGCCAAGAGTGTCCTTTTTGTAGCGGGAGGGCCGGAGAAGAGACCCAGTACTTC.

In this sample, this clonotype turned up many times. The V gene is TRBV20-1, the J gene TRBJ1-1; D is possibly TRBD1 (5 bases). The CDR3 contains 12 residues. Per the germline V gene, CDR1 is DFQATT and CDR2 is SNEGSKA (reference sequence). V shed 2 bases and J shed 5 bases, with 9 bases lying between them. The CDR3 region is CSARFGGTEAFF. In nucleotides, the CDR3 is TGCAGTGCTAGATTCGGGGGGACTGAAGCTTTCTTT.

There are many counts of this clonotype. The J gene is TRBJ2-7, the V gene TRBV5-6; D uncertain. The CDR3 totals 14 residues. Trimming shortened V by 4 bases and J by 4 bases, and 15 bases separated the two germline ends. Germline V gene sequence: CDR1 SGHDT, CDR2 YYEEEE. The CDR3 loop is CASSEGWGTYEQYF. DNA of the CDR3: TGTGCCAGCAGCGAAGGGTGGGGTACGTACGAGCAGTACTTC.

This clonotype was seen repeatedly, ten times or more. This sequence joins TRBV29-1 and TRBJ2-4, with a weak D call TRBD2 (6 bases). The CDR3 extends over 14 amino acids. Germline V CDR1 and CDR2: SQVTM, ANQGSEA. Trimming cost V 1 base and J 3 bases, with 10 bases left between them. Written as DNA, the CDR3 is TGCAGCGTTGAAGCAGGAGGGGTCAAAAACATTCAGTACTTC. Its protein is CSVEAGGVKNIQYF.

Many counts were recorded for this clonotype. This chain joins TRBV12-5 and TRBJ2-7; D gene unclear. This CDR3 is 18 amino acids long. The germline CDR1 and CDR2 sequences are LGHNT and FRNRAP. Trimming shortened V by 0 bases and J by 0 bases, and 18 bases separated the two germline ends. This CDR3 is CASGLVLGLGNYSYEQYF. CDR3 coding DNA: TGTGCTAGTGGTTTGGTATTGGGTTTGGGCAACTACTCCTACGAGCAGTACTTC.

This clonotype was seen many times. The V gene is TRBV28, the J gene TRBJ1-5, with D unclear. Between the trimmed V and J ends, which lost 5 bases and 1 base, there was a span of 15 bases. The CDR3 consists of 16 residues. Germline-derived CDR1 and CDR2 are MDHEN and SYDVKM. DNA for the CDR3: TGTGCCAGCAGTCCACCGGCGCGTCACAGCAATCAGCCCCAGCATTTT. It translates to CASSPPARHSNQPQHF.

V and J are TRBV7-8 and TRBJ2-7; D is possibly TRBD2 (5 bases). CDR3 length: 14 residues. Germline V gives CDR1 SGHVS, CDR2 FQNEAQ. Trimming removed 7 bases at V and 2 bases at J, with 15 bases between. CDR3 in amino acids: CASTLRGLTYEQYF. CDR3 in DNA: TGTGCCAGCACTTTAAGAGGGTTGACCTACGAGCAGTACTTC.

This clonotype was seen at least ten times. This chain links TRBV10-3 with TRBJ2-5, with 12 bases that match TRBD2. The V gene end was trimmed by 6 bases and the J gene end by 5 bases; junction bases not matched to a gene: 22. The CDR3 covers 20 residues. Germline V gene sequence: CDR1 ENHRY, CDR2 SYGVKD. Here the CDR3 reads CAISPQPLFGLAGIRETQYF. Here the CDR3 DNA reads TGTGCCATCAGCCCCCAGCCCCTATTTGGACTAGCGGGAATAAGGGAGACCCAGTACTTC.